A single sample is the source of the 30 T cell receptor beta chains below, sequenced in a study of tumor and adjacent non-tumor tissue in lung cancer. Three rounds of nested PCR, following a modified ARM-PCR protocol, produced the TCRbeta library. TCRdb itself ran the multiplex PCR reads through MiXCR, one entry per CDR3 protein. Of 120,000 or so distinct CDR3 sequences detected, around three fifths appear once; the ten largest clones hold 9.5% to 15%. The template was RNA from unsorted bulk tissue. Sequenced sample: lung tumor tissue. Source of these receptors: a man between 25 and 39 years old with non-small cell lung cancer.

A note on this clonotype: This could be a read error, since a much larger clone is one nucleotide away. The CDR3 ends on some other residue instead of the conserved phenylalanine or tryptophan, so this is likely a read error. The chain recombines TRBV10-3 with TRBJ1-4; 7 nucleotides align to TRBD1. The V segment lost 3 bases and the J segment 4 bases; nucleotides outside the gene matches: 14. The CDR3 extends over 18 amino acids. Germline V gives CDR1 ENHRY, CDR2 SYGVKD. CDR3 protein: CAISEKTGTEGLNEKLFL. The CDR3 region has the DNA TGTGCCATCAGTGAAAAGACCGGGACAGAAGGACTTAATGAAAAACTGTTTCTT.

In this sample, this clonotype turned up many times. The V gene is TRBV20-1, the J gene TRBJ2-2; 10 bases align to TRBD1. V trimming: 4 bases; J trimming: 4 bases; junction bases outside the gene matches: 3. The CDR3 consists of 14 residues. Germline CDR1 and CDR2: DFQATT and SNEGSKA (reference sequence). This CDR3 is CSAKTGGFTGELFF. In DNA, the CDR3 is TGCAGTGCTAAGACAGGGGGCTTCACCGGGGAGCTGTTTTTT.

About this clonotype itself: A much larger clone differs from this one at a single base, so this may be a read error. V and J are TRBV29-1 and TRBJ2-7, with 7 positions matching TRBD2. Germline V gene lookup returns CDR1 SQVTM and CDR2 ANQGSEA. This CDR3 contains 11 residues. The V segment lost 6 bases and the J segment 5 bases; nucleotides outside the gene matches: 4. CDR3 loop: CSVGGENEQYF. The DNA for the CDR3 is TGCAGCGTGGGGGGGGAGAACGAGCAGTACTTC.

Concerning this clonotype: Given a much more abundant clone one base away, this may be a read error. The chain links TRBV6-6 to TRBJ2-5; 10 nucleotides match TRBD1. CDR1 and CDR2 (germline): MNHNY, SVGAGI (reference sequence). The CDR3 covers 15 residues. CDR3 coding DNA: TGTGCCAACAGTTACTCGACAGGGGGCGCAGAGACCCAGTACTTC. Protein product: CANSYSTGGAETQYF.

Points on this clonotype: Given a much more abundant clone one base away, this may be a read error. The V gene is TRBV12-3 or TRBV12-4, the J gene TRBJ2-1, with 8 bases aligning to TRBD2. CDR3 length: 16 amino acids. V was pared by 1 base and J by 9 bases, with 11 bases of the junction left unmatched. CDR3 DNA: TGTGCCAGCAGTTTAGGTTCGGTAGCGGGGACGATTGAGCAGTTCTTC. As protein: CASSLGSVAGTIEQFF.

This rearrangement joins TRBV4-1 to TRBJ2-5; no firm D call. Germline V CDR1 and CDR2: MGHRA, YSYEKL. V lost 0 bases and J 3 bases, leaving 11 bases between the germline ends. The CDR3 spans 15 residues. CDR3 bases: TGCGCCAGCAGCCAAGATCAAGATGAGGAAGAGACCCAGTACTTC. Protein product: CASSQDQDEEETQYF.

This clonotype was picked up many times. The chain joins TRBV20-1 to TRBJ1-1, with unresolved D. The V and J ends lost 2 bases and 3 bases respectively, with 7 bases between them. CDR3 length: 12 residues. Germline CDR1 is DFQATT and CDR2 is SNEGSKA (reference sequence). CDR3 sequence reads: CSARPGDTEAFF. The CDR3 coding sequence is TGCAGTGCTAGACCCGGGGACACTGAAGCTTTCTTT.

This clonotype was recorded only once. This clone may be a read error of a much larger clone one base away. The rearrangement uses TRBV6-5 and TRBJ2-1; 14 nucleotides match TRBD2. The J call may be wrong; the DNA end is better matched by TRBJ2-7. Germline V gives CDR1 MNHEY, CDR2 SVGAGI. CDR3 size: 18 residues. The CDR3 nucleotides read TGTGCCAGCAGTTACTTTCTCCCCGGACTAGCGGGAGGCCATGAGCAGTACTTC. The encoded protein is CASSYFLPGLAGGHEQYF.

Of note for this clonotype: At one end the junction does not follow the germline gene, possibly because of a read error. The chain has TRBV11-2 and TRBJ2-3, with D possibly being TRBD2 (5 bases). CDR1 SGHAT and CDR2 FQNNGV come from the germline V gene. The CDR3 runs 16 residues. The CDR3 is CASSSPTIGKPDTQYF. DNA of the CDR3: TGTGCCAGTAGCTCACCGACTATTGGGAAACCAGATACACAGTATTTT.

Turning to this clonotype: A read error may be the cause here, since a much bigger clone is one base away. V is TRBV4-1 and J is TRBJ1-5; D is uncertain. Germline V gene lookup returns CDR1 MGHRA and CDR2 YSYEKL. The CDR3 contains 17 residues. Trimming cost V 0 bases and J 3 bases, with 15 bases left between them. The DNA of the CDR3 is TGCGCCAGCAGCCAAGATATCGGAACCATTATCAATCAGCCCCAGCATTTT. Translating gives CASSQDIGTIINQPQHF.

Of note for this clonotype: A junction end diverges from the germline sequence, so it may reflect a read error. This chain joins TRBV14 and TRBJ1-6; D is uncertain. The CDR3 has 16 amino acids. Germline CDR1 SGHDN, CDR2 FVKESK. CDR3 sequence (DNA): TGTGCCAGCAGCCCTCGCCTATTTTCTTATAACTCACCCATCCACTTT. Amino acids: CASSPRLFSYNSPIHF.

J is TRBJ2-1 and V is TRBV30; D unresolved. From germline, CDR1 is GTSNPN and CDR2 SVGIG (reference sequence). The CDR3 has 14 amino acids. V lost 4 bases and J 13 bases, leaving 23 bases between the germline ends. CDR3 sequence (DNA): TGTGCCTGGAAGTCCGGATCCGGGTACAATGGACAGTTCTTC. This gives the protein CAWKSGSGYNGQFF.

This clonotype was observed a handful of times. Given a much more abundant clone one base away, this may be a read error. Since the CDR3 does not end with the conserved phenylalanine or tryptophan, this likely comes from a read error. The gene calls are TRBV5-6 and TRBJ1-1; 7 bases agree with TRBD1. Germline loops: CDR1 SGHDT, CDR2 YYEEEE. CDR3 length: 15 residues. V was clipped by 3 bases and J by 1 base; unmatched bases: 6. The CDR3: CASSSTGVGNTEAFL. The CDR3 DNA is TGTGCCAGCAGCTCTACAGGGGTAGGGAACACTGAAGCTTTCCTT.

V and J are TRBV6-1 and TRBJ2-5; tentatively, D is TRBD2 (5 bases). Germline V gives CDR1 MNHNS, CDR2 SASEGT. V was clipped by 9 bases and J by 7 bases, with 15 bases between them. There are 12 residues in the CDR3. Here the CDR3 reads CASNLWGVTQYF. The CDR3 nucleotides are TGTGCCAGTAACCTCTGGGGAGTGACCCAGTACTTC.

This clonotype has a count of ten or more. CDR3 sequence (DNA): TGTGCCAGCGGAAGCGGGACAGGCCGGGGGAATTCACCCCTCCACTTT. Its translation is CASGSGTGRGNSPLHF. V is TRBV12-3 or TRBV12-4 and J is TRBJ1-6; 8 positions agree with TRBD1. The CDR3 spans 16 residues. V shed 8 bases and J 7 bases; nucleotides not matched to a gene: 13.

Remarks on this clonotype: A much more abundant neighbour one base away suggests this may be a read error. The genes are TRBV29-1 and TRBJ2-7, with D uncertain. The CDR3 loop spans 14 amino acids. Germline V gene lookup returns CDR1 SQVTM and CDR2 ANQGSEA. The CDR3 region has the DNA TGCAGCGTGGCTGTTTCGGGTAGCTCCTACGAGCATTACTTC. Its translation: CSVAVSGSSYEHYF.

As to this clonotype: The junction and the germline gene differ at one end; a read error may be behind it. The J gene is TRBJ1-5, the V gene TRBV20-1; D is possibly TRBD1 (5 bases). CDR1 is DFQATT and CDR2 is SNEGSKA in the germline V gene (reference sequence). The CDR3 loop spans 14 amino acids. The CDR3 spells CSASTRVSDQPQHF. The CDR3 DNA follows: TGCAGTGCTAGTACCAGGGTTAGCGATCAGCCCCAGCATTTT.

This clonotype was recorded many times. The genes are TRBV5-6 and TRBJ2-1; D remains ambiguous. The V gene's germline CDR1 is SGHDT and CDR2 YYEEEE. The V gene lost 2 bases and the J gene lost 8 bases, with 11 bases spanning the gap. There are 13 residues in the CDR3. CDR3 nucleotide sequence: TGTGCCAGCAGCTTTTACAGCGAGGATGAGCAGTTCTTC. Protein: CASSFYSEDEQFF.

About this clonotype itself: This may stem from a read error, because a much larger clone lies one nucleotide away. The chain uses TRBV29-1 and TRBJ1-1; 7 nucleotides match TRBD1. The CDR3 sequence is 13 residues long. CDR1 and CDR2 (germline): SQVTM, ANQGSEA. CDR3 nucleotides: TGCGGCGCGAGACAGGGATTTAACACTGAAGCTTTCTTT. Protein: CGARQGFNTEAFF.

In the case of this clonotype: This may be a read error: a much more frequent sequence differs by one nucleotide. The chain uses TRBV4-1 and TRBJ2-7; the match to TRBD1 covers 9 bases. This CDR3 comprises 13 residues. Looked up from germline, CDR1 is MGHRA and CDR2 is YSYEKL. CDR3 amino acids: CTSSPGQGKGQYF. The CDR3 DNA sequence: TGCACCAGCAGCCCGGGACAGGGAAAGGGGCAGTACTTC.

This clonotype has ten or more counts. The V gene is TRBV20-1, the J gene TRBJ1-3; D is unresolved. This CDR3 has 15 amino acids. V dropped 0 bases and J dropped 2 bases, with 11 bases sitting between them. Germline V lookup: CDR1 DFQATT, CDR2 SNEGSKA (reference sequence). The CDR3 protein is CSAREPGAPGNTIYF. The CDR3 DNA reads as TGCAGTGCTAGAGAACCAGGAGCTCCTGGAAACACCATATATTTT.

As regards this clonotype: One base away lies a much larger clone, so this may be a sequencing read error. This sequence joins TRBV4-1 and TRBJ1-5, with no clear D. The CDR3 is 13 residues long. The germline gives CDR1 MGHRA, CDR2 YSYEKL. The CDR3 here is CTSSVRLAEPQHF. CDR3 sequence (DNA): TGCACCAGCAGCGTTAGACTGGCAGAGCCCCAGCATTTT.

A word on this clonotype: A much bigger clone sits one base away, suggesting this may be a read error. The chain employs TRBV10-3 and TRBJ1-6; the D is unclear. Germline values: CDR1 ENHRY, CDR2 SYGVKD. The CDR3 has 14 residues. V dropped 2 bases and J dropped 9 bases, with 11 bases sitting between them. DNA for the CDR3: TGTGCCATCAGTGAGGACACGGTGAGTTCACCCCTCCACTTT. The encoded protein is CAISEDTVSSPLHF.

Worth noting for this clonotype: One end of the junction does not line up with germline, which may come from a read error. V usage is TRBV20-1 and J usage is TRBJ1-5; weak D call: TRBD1 (5 bases). The CDR3 loop spans 12 amino acids. The germline V gene has CDR1 DFQATT and CDR2 SNEGSKA (reference sequence). The CDR3 DNA sequence: TGCAATGCTACGGCAGGGAATCAGCCCCAACATTTT. Amino acids: CNATAGNQPQHF.

As for this clonotype: An end of the junction differs from the germline gene, which may be a read error. The CDR3 region has the DNA TGTGCCAGCAGAAAGCCGGGACCTAGTAATTCACCCATCCACTTT. It translates to CASRKPGPSNSPIHF. V is TRBV12-3 or TRBV12-4 and J is TRBJ1-6; D possibly corresponds to TRBD1 (5 bases). The CDR3 covers 15 residues.

In its sample, this clonotype was seen many times. J is TRBJ2-1 and V is TRBV12-3 or TRBV12-4; maybe TRBD2 (7 bases). The CDR3 has 17 residues. Trimming cost V 4 bases and J 6 bases, with 22 bases left between them. The CDR3, as DNA: TGTGCCAGCAGTTCGTGGGGGGGCAGTAGGACCACCAATGAGCAGTTCTTC. Translating gives CASSSWGGSRTTNEQFF.

This clonotype was found a few times. Being one base from a much bigger clone, this may be a read error. V and J are TRBV20-1 and TRBJ1-5; D not certain. There are 14 residues in the CDR3. The V gene's germline CDR1 is DFQATT and CDR2 SNEGSKA (reference sequence). Trimming removed 6 bases from V and 2 bases from J, with 14 bases in between. The CDR3 DNA follows: TGCAGTGCCCGAGACATTTGGGGCAATCAGCCCCAGCATTTT. Translated: CSARDIWGNQPQHF.

Notes on this clonotype: Its ends do not fully match the called genes, so a read error is possible. J is TRBJ2-5 and V is TRBV5-8; the D is unclear. This CDR3 spans 12 amino acids. Germline CDR1 is SGHTS and CDR2 is YDEGEE. The CDR3: CASSTIPAAKYF. The CDR3 DNA follows: TGTGCTAGCAGCACCATCCCGGCGGCAAAGTACTTC.

As for this clonotype: A read error may account for a junction end that differs from germline. V and J are TRBV29-1 and TRBJ2-2; D might be TRBD1 (6 bases). The CDR3 spans 14 residues. The germline gives CDR1 SQVTM, CDR2 ANQGSEA. CDR3 loop: CSVEGIGDTGELYF. Here the CDR3 DNA reads TGCAGCGTTGAGGGGATAGGGGACACCGGGGAGCTGTATTTT.

Concerning this clonotype itself: At one of its ends the junction is not consistent with the germline gene, which may arise from a read error. The chain combines TRBV20-1 with TRBJ2-2; weak D call: TRBD2 (6 bases). CDR3 size: 15 residues. Per the germline V gene, CDR1 is DFQATT and CDR2 is SNEGSKA (reference sequence). The CDR3 reads CSARSWTNWTGELFF. CDR3 nucleotides: TGCAGTGCCCGTAGCTGGACTAACTGGACCGGTGAGCTGTTTTTT.